These 10 T cell receptor beta chains were all obtained from the same sample, sequenced in a study of tissue T cells after allogeneic stem cell transplantation. Sequencing used immunoSEQ multiplex PCR; TCRdb keeps in-frame clones, though not all of them. The table lists approximately 50,000 clones, about three quarters of them singletons. Sequencing input: sorted cells pooled from one or two spleens. The receptors originated from a pool of C57BL/6 mice in good health.

Of note for this clone: The gene names given are mouse names. The CDR3 end falls 1 residue outside the read, so it is completed with the germline J gene. The chain combines TRBV16 with TRBJ2-7; 7 nucleotides align to TRBD2. The CDR3 runs to 14 residues. J gave up 3 bases and V 0 bases, and 2 bases lay outside the gene matches. Germline V CDR1 and CDR2: SGHSA, FRNQAP. The DNA read from the CDR3 is TGTGCAAGCAGCTTAGAGGGGGGGGTCTATGAACAGTAC. Protein: CASSLEGGVYEQY. In full, the CDR3 reads CASSLEGGVYEQYF.

Of note for this clone: Gene names refer to mouse genes. The CDR3 is cut off 1 residue early in the read; its end comes from the germline J gene. This chain connects TRBV24 to TRBJ2-4, with 9 bases lining up with TRBD2. Germline values: CDR1 KGHTA, CDR2 FRNEEI. This CDR3 is built from 16 residues. Trimming removed 2 bases from V and 0 bases from J; junction bases left unmatched: 3. The CDR3: CASSLTGGRSQNTLYF. The covered CDR3 bases are TGTGCCAGCAGTCTGACTGGGGGGCGTAGTCAAAACACCTTGTAC.

This clone was seen a few times. Gene names follow the mouse nomenclature. The CDR3 end is not reached by the read, which stops 1 residue before it; the germline J gene fills it in. The chain has TRBV16 and TRBJ2-7, with 11 bases aligning to TRBD2. Trimming cost V 5 bases and J 0 bases; bases outside gene matches: 3. This CDR3 has 15 residues. Germline V lookup: CDR1 SGHSA, CDR2 FRNQAP. CDR3 DNA, as far as it was read: TGTGCAAGCAGCGGAGACTGGGGGGGCTCCTATGAACAGTAC. Translating gives CASSGDWGGSYEQY. The CDR3, in full, reads CASSGDWGGSYEQYF.

This clone was counted only a few times. Mouse germline and gene names are used. The sequence runs out 1 residue before the end of the CDR3; the remainder is reconstructed from the germline J gene. The genes are TRBV19 and TRBJ2-7; TRBD1 aligns across 10 bases. The germline CDR1 and CDR2 sequences are FNHDT and SITEND (reference sequence). V was pared by 2 bases and J by 6 bases, with 5 bases of the junction left unmatched. The CDR3 covers 14 residues. The CDR3 region is CASSMPGTGVEQYF. The CDR3 bases that were read are TGTGCCAGCAGTATGCCCGGGACAGGGGTTGAACAGTAC.

In regard to this clone: Gene names are mouse gene names. The sequence runs out 1 residue before the end of the CDR3; the remainder is reconstructed from the germline J gene. The chain couples TRBV3 to TRBJ2-4; D not certain. V was pared by 4 bases and J by 0 bases, with 8 bases between. The CDR3 runs to 14 residues. Germline-derived CDR1 and CDR2 are SNHLY and FYNGKV (reference sequence). The CDR3 DNA, read in part, is TGTGCCAGCAGCTATCAGCTTAGTCAAAACACCTTGTAC. The encoded protein is CASSYQLSQNTLY. The entire CDR3 is CASSYQLSQNTLYF.

On this clone itself: The gene names here belong to mouse. The read terminates 1 residue before the CDR3 end, so the remaining end is supplied by the germline J gene. The V and J genes are TRBV2 and TRBJ1-2; D remains unclear. Trimming shortened V by 2 bases and J by 1 base, and 5 bases separated the two germline ends. This CDR3 has 13 amino acids. Germline V gene sequence: CDR1 LGHNA, CDR2 YSYQKL. CDR3 protein: CASSQLENSDYTF. CDR3 DNA (partial): TGTGCCAGCAGCCAACTGGAAAACTCCGACTACACC.

About this clone: Gene and germline names: mouse. Read sequence stops 1 residue before the CDR3 end, and the germline J gene provides the missing end. The genes are TRBV15 and TRBJ2-3; a weak D match, TRBD1 (7 bases). Germline loops: CDR1 SGHND, CDR2 FRSKSL. V lost 6 bases and J 0 bases, leaving 10 bases between the germline ends. This CDR3 has 14 residues. Incomplete CDR3 DNA: TGTGCCAGCAGACAGGGGACTAGTGCAGAAACGCTGTAT. Amino acids: CASRQGTSAETLY. The complete CDR3 protein is CASRQGTSAETLYF.

A remark on this clone: Gene names and germline refer to mouse. The read ends 1 residue before the CDR3 terminus; that terminus is restored from the germline J gene. J is TRBJ1-6 and V is TRBV31; 9 positions match TRBD1. TRBJ1-6 is identified as an open reading frame with a role that is uncertain. V lost 0 bases and J lost 7; bases outside the gene matches: 4. Germline V gene sequence: CDR1 GKSSPN, CDR2 SITVG. The CDR3 is 15 residues long. The covered CDR3 bases are TGTGCCTGGAGTCTGGGACAGGGAGGCAATTCGCCCCTCTAC. It codes for CAWSLGQGGNSPLY. The CDR3 as a whole reads CAWSLGQGGNSPLYF.

Remarks on this clone: All gene names here are mouse names. The CDR3 is CASSPGHQDTQYF. CDR3 bases read: TGTGCCAGCTCTCCGGGGCACCAAGACACCCAGTAC. V usage is TRBV12-1 and J usage is TRBJ2-5, with D perhaps assigned TRBD1 or TRBD2 (5 bases each). The read finishes 1 residue shy of the CDR3 end, and the germline J gene is used to complete it. This CDR3 is built from 13 residues. The germline CDR1 and CDR2 sequences are SGHSN and HYEKVE. V was shortened by 2 bases and J by 1 base, with 6 bases between the two germline ends.

Turning to this clone: Gene and germline names: mouse. The CDR3 is cut off 1 residue early in the read; its end comes from the germline J gene. This chain links TRBV1 with TRBJ2-7, with D perhaps matching TRBD2 (7 bases). The ends were cut back, 2 bases at V and 6 bases at J, with 11 bases in the middle. The CDR3 consists of 13 residues. Per the germline V gene, CDR1 is NSQYPW and CDR2 is LRSPGD (reference sequence). CDR3 amino acids: CTCSARGAREQYF. The sequenced part of the CDR3 DNA is TGCACCTGCAGTGCACGGGGGGCGCGTGAACAGTAC.